The sequence of this TCR beta chain was determined in a study of cytomegalovirus exposure and HLA in healthy donors. PCR primers comprised 60 Vbeta and 13 Jbeta primers. Only in-frame clones appear in the TCRdb table, and some are missing; sequencing was by immunoSEQ multiplex PCR. The data hold about 82,000 clones, with over 75% observed a single time. As for this clone: Its antigen is still unknown.

General study points: Despite most TCR sequences being rare, some public TCRs occurred in many donors. What a later analysis showed was that several of the most significant clusters appeared linked to common viral pathogens. A later analysis found TCR association rates differed by HLA locus, highest for DRB1 and lowest for HLA-C. The study listed roughly 160 cytomegalovirus-associated TCR beta chains.

The CDR3 sequence is 14 residues long. The germline V gene encodes CDR1 MNHNS and CDR2 SASEGT. Trimming removed 5 bases from V and 0 bases from J, with 10 bases in between. The clonotype comes from a man in his fifties in good health and CMV-seronegative. The sequenced sample consisted of PBMCs. The chain recombines TRBV6-1 with TRBJ1-1; maybe TRBD1 (5 bases). The CDR3 DNA reads as TGTGCCAGCAGTCGCGAGACAGTGAACACTGAAGCTTTCTTT. It encodes CASSRETVNTEAFF.